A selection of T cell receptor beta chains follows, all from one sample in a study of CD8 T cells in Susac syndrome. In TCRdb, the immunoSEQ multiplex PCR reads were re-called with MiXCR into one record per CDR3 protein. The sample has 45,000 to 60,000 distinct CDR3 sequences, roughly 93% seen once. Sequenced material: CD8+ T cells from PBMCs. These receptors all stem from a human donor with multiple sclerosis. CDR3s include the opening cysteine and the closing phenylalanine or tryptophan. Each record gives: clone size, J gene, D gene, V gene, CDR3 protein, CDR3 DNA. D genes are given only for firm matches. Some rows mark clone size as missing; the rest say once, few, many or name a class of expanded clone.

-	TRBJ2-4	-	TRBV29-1	CSEGNLAKNIQYF	TGCAGCGAGGGGAACCTAGCCAAAAACATTCAGTACTTC
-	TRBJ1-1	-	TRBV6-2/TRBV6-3	CARVTEAFF	TGTGCCAGGGTTACTGAAGCTTTCTTT
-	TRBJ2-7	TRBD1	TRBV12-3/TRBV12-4	CASSLGQSSYEQYF	TGTGCCAGCAGTCTGGGACAGAGCTCCTACGAGCAGTACTTC
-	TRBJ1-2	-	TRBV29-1	CSVKRWGRRGYTF	TGCAGCGTAAAACGATGGGGGCGACGGGGCTACACCTTC
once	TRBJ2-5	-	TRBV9	CASSVDGGRETQYF	TGTGCCAGCAGCGTAGATGGGGGCCGAGAGACCCAGTACTTC
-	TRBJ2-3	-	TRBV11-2	CASSLGASHSTDTQYF	TGTGCCAGCAGCTTAGGCGCCAGCCATAGCACAGATACGCAGTATTTT
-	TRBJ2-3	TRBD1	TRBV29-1	CSVRSDRYNTDTQYF	TGCAGCGTTCGTTCGGACAGGTACAACACAGATACGCAGTATTTT
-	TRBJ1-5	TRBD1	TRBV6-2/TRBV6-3	CASSHGTGDRGNQPQHF	TGTGCCAGCAGTCACGGGACAGGGGATAGAGGCAATCAGCCCCAGCATTTT
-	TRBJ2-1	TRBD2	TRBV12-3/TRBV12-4	CASSSPGRGEQFF	TGTGCCAGCAGTTCACCAGGGAGGGGCGAGCAGTTCTTC
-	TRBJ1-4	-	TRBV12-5	CASGPATNEKLFF	TGTGCTAGTGGACCGGCAACTAATGAAAAACTGTTTTTT
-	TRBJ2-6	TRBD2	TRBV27	CASGRDGSSGANVLTF	TGTGCCAGCGGGAGGGACGGAAGCTCTGGGGCCAACGTCCTGACTTTC
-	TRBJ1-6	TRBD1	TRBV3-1	CASSRMTGVNSPLHF	TGTGCCAGCAGCCGAATGACAGGGGTAAACTCACCCCTCCACTTT
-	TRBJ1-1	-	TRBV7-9	CASSYTDTEAFF	TGTGCCAGCAGCTATACGGACACTGAAGCTTTCTTT
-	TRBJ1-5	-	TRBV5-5	CASSRGGVKPQHF	TGTGCCAGCAGCCGAGGGGGGGTAAAGCCCCAGCATTTT
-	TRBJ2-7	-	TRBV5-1	CASSFKDPYEQYF	TGCGCCAGCAGCTTTAAGGACCCCTACGAGCAGTACTTC
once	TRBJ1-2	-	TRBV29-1	CSVYIGAHGYTF	TGCAGCGTGTACATAGGGGCCCATGGCTACACCTTC
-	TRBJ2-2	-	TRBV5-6	CASSFGSTTGELFF	TGTGCCAGCAGCTTTGGCAGTACTACCGGGGAGCTGTTTTTT
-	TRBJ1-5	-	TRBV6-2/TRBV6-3	CASSTGNQPQHF	TGTGCCAGCAGTACAGGCAATCAGCCCCAGCATTTT
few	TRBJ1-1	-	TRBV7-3	CASSLPENTEAFF	TGTGCCAGCAGCTTACCTGAGAACACTGAAGCTTTCTTT
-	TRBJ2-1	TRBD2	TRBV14	CASSQEYVRTSGIYNEQFF	TGTGCCAGCAGCCAAGAATACGTTCGGACTAGCGGGATCTACAATGAGCAGTTCTTC